Sequencing of this T cell receptor (beta chain) was carried out in a study of cytomegalovirus exposure and HLA in healthy donors. Findings of the study overall: A list of approximately 150 TCR beta chains associated with cytomegalovirus was given. In an earlier analysis, most TCR beta V segments were productive about 87% or about 30% of the time.

Comment on this clone: Its antigen remains unknown.

The PCR was carried out with 60 Vbeta primers and 13 Jbeta primers. Using immunoSEQ multiplex PCR, the repertoire was profiled, and TCRdb retains in-frame clones only, with some absent. The sample includes around 200,000 clones, about 88% of them seen just once. CDR1 is GTSNPN, CDR2 SVGIG, per germline (reference sequence). The length of the CDR3 is 17 residues. V lost 2 bases and J lost 0; bases outside the gene matches: 8. V gene TRBV30 combines with J gene TRBJ2-4; 9 nucleotides match TRBD1. The TCR was taken from a woman younger than 45 in good health and CMV-seronegative. Sequencing input: PBMCs. CDR3 sequence (DNA): TGTGCCTGGAGTCGGTACAGGGGGCTTTTAGCCAAAAACATTCAGTACTTC. Protein: CAWSRYRGLLAKNIQYF. Full variable domain (remainder filled in from reference TRBV30 and TRBJ2-4): SQTIHQWPATLVQPVGSPLSLECTVEGTSNPNLYWYRQAAGRGLQLLFYSVGIGQISSEVPQNLSASRPQDRQFILSSKKLLLSDSGFYLCAWSRYRGLLAKNIQYFGAGTRLSVL.